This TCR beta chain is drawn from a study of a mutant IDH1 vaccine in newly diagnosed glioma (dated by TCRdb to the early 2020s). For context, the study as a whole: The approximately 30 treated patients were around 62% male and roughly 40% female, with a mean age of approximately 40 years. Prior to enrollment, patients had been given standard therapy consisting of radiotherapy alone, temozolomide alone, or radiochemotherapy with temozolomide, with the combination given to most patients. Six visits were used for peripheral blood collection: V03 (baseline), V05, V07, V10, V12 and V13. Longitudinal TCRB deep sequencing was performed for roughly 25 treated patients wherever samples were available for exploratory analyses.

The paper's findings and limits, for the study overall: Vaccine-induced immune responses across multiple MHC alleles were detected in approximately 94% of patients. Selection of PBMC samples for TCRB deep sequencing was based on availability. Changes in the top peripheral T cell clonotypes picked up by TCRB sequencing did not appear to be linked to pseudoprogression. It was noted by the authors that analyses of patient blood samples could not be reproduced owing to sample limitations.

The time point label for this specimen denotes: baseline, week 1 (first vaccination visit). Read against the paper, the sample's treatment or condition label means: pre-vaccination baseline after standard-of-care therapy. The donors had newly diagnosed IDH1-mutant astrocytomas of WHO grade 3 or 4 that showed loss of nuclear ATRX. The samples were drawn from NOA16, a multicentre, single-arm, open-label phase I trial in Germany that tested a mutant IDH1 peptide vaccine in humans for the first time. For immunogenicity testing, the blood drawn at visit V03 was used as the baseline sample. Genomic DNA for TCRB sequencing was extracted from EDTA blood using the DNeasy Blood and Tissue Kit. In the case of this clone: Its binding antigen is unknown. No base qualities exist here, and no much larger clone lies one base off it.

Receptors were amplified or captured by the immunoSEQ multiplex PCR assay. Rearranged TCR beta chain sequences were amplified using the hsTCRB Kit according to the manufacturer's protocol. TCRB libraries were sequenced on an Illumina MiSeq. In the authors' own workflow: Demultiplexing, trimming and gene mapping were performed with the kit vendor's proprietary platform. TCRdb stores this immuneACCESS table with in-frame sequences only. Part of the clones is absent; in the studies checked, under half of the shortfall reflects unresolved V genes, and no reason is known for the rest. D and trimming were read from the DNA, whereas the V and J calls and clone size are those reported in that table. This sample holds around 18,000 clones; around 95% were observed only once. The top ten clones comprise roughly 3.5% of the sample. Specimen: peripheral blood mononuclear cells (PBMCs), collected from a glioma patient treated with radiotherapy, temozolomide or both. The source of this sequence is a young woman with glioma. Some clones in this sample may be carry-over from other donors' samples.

The nucleotide sequence reads as follows: TGTGCCAGCAGTTTAGGGCAGGGCCAATGGCCCCAGCATTTT. It specifies CASSLGQGQWPQHF. The receptor chain draws on TRBV27 and TRBJ1-5, and TRBD1 may be the D gene, going by 5 matching bases. V was cut back by 2 bases and J by 9 bases, leaving a gap of 14 bases between them. Taken from cysteine to phenylalanine, the CDR3 has 14 residues. Just the 42-base CDR3 DNA is kept, in frame starting at base 1. The germline V gene (reference sequence) sets CDR1 to MNHEY and CDR2 to SMNVEV.